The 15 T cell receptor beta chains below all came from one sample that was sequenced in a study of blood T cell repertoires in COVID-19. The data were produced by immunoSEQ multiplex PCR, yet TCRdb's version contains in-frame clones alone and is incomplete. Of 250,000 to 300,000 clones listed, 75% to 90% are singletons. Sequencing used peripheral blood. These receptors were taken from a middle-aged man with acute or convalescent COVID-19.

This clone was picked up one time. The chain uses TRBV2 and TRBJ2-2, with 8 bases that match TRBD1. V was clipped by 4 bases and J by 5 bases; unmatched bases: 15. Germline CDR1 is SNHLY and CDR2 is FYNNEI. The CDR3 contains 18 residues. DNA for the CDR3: TGTGCCAGCAGTGCAAACGTTATTGGACAGGGTAAAACCGGGGAGCTGTTTTTT. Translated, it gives CASSANVIGQGKTGELFF.

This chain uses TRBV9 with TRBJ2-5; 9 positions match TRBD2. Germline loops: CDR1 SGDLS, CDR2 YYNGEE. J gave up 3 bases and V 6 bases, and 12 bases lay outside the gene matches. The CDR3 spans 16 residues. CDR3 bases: TGTGCCAGCACCCGCTGGGGCGGGGGGGCAGAAGAGACCCAGTACTTC. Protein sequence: CASTRWGGGAEETQYF.

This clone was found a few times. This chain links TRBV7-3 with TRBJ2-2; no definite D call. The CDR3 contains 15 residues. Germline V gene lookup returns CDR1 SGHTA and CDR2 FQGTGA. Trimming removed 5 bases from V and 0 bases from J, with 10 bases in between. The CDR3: CASSLQLANTGELFF. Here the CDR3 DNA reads TGTGCCAGCAGCCTACAGCTTGCGAACACCGGGGAGCTGTTTTTT.

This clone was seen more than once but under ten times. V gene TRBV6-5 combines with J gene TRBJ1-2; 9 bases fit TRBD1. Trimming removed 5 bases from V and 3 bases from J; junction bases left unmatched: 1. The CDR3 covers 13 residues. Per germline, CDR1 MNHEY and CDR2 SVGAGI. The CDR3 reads CASSRTGDYGYTF. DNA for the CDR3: TGTGCCAGCAGTCGGACAGGGGACTATGGCTACACCTTC.

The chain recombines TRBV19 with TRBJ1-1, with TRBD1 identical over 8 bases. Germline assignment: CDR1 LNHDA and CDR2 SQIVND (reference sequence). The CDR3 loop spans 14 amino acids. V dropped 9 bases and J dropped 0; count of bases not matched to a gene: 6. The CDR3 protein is CASSPGQVNTEAFF. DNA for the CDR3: TGTGCCAGCTCCCCGGGACAGGTGAACACTGAAGCTTTCTTT.

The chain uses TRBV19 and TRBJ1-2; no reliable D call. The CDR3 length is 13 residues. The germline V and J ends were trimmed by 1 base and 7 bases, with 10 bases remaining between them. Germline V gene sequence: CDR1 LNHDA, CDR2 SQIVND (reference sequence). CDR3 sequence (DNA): TGTGCCAGTAGTATAGTCGCGGCCAGTGGCTACACCTTC. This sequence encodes CASSIVAASGYTF.

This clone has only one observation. In DNA, the CDR3 is TGTGCCAGCAGCTCGGGGACAGGGGCCTACGAGCAGTACTTC. It codes for CASSSGTGAYEQYF. V usage is TRBV11-2 and J usage is TRBJ2-7, with 10 bases lining up with TRBD1. The ends lost 4 bases at V and 2 bases at J; junction bases unmatched: 2. The CDR3 contains 14 residues. Looked up from germline, CDR1 is SGHAT and CDR2 is FQNNGV.

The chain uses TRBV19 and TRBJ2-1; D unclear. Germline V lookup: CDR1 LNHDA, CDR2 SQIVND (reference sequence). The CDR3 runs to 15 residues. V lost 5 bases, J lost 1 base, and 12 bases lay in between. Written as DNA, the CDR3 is TGTGCCAGTAGTGCAACGGGTAAATCCTACAATGAGCAGTTCTTC. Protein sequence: CASSATGKSYNEQFF.

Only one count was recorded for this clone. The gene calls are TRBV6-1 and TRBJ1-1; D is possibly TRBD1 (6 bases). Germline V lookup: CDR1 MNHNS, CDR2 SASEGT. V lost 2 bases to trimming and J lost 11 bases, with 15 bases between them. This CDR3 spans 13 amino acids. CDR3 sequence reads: CASSEHRVVEAFF. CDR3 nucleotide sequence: TGTGCCAGCAGTGAACACAGGGTAGTGGAGGCTTTCTTT.

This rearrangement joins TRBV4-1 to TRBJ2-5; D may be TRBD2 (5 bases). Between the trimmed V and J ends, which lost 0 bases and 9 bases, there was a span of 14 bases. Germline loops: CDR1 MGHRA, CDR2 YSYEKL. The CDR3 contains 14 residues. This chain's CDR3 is CASSQDHGLRAQYF. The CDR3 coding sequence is TGCGCCAGCAGCCAAGATCATGGGTTGAGGGCCCAGTACTTC.

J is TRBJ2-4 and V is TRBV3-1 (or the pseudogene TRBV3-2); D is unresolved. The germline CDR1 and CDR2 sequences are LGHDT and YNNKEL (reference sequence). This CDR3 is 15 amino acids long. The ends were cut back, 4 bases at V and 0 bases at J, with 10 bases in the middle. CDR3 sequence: CASSLLGVAKNIQYF. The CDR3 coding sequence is TGTGCCAGCAGCCTTTTAGGAGTAGCCAAAAACATTCAGTACTTC.

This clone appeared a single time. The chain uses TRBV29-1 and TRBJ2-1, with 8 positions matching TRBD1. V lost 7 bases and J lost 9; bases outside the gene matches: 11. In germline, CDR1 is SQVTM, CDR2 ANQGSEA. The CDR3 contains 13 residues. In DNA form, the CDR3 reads TGCAGCGGCCACAGGGGGAGTGGTGTTGAGCAGTTCTTC. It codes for CSGHRGSGVEQFF.

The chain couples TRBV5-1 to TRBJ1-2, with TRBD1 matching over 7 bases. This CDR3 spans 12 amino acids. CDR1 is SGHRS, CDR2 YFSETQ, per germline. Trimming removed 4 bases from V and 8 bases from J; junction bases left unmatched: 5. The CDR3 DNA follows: TGCGCCAGCAGCCTCGGACAGGACGGCTACACCTTC. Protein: CASSLGQDGYTF.

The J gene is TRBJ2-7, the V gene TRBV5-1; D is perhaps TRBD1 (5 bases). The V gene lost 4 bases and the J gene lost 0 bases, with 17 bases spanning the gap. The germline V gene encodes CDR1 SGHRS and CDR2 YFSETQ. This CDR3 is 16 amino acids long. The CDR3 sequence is CASSLPDSMASYEQYF. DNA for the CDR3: TGCGCCAGCAGCCTACCCGACAGCATGGCCTCCTACGAGCAGTACTTC.

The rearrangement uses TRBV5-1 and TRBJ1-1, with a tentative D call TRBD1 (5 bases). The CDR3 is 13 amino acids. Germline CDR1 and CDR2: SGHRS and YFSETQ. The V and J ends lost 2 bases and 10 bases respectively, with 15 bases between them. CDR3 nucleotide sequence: TGCGCCAGCAGCTTACTACAGGATTCTGGAGCTTTCTTT. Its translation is CASSLLQDSGAFF.